What follows are 25 T cell receptor beta chains derived from one specimen sequenced in a study of tumor and adjacent non-tumor tissue in lung cancer. The template was RNA from unsorted bulk tissue. The library came from three nested PCR rounds adapted from ARM-PCR protocols. TCRdb re-called the multiplex PCR reads with MiXCR, one entry per CDR3 protein. Here the sample spans around 99,000 distinct CDR3 sequences, 75% being singletons. The sequencing sample was made of lung tumor tissue. Source of these receptors: a woman aged 60-75 years with non-small cell lung cancer.

The chain is built from TRBV6-1 and TRBJ2-7; 9 nucleotides agree with TRBD1. Trimming at V came to 4 bases and at J to 2 bases, leaving 3 bases not matched to a gene. Germline V gene lookup returns CDR1 MNHNS and CDR2 SASEGT. The CDR3 totals 14 residues. The CDR3 nucleotides read TGTGCCAGCAGTGCCCGGACAGGGGCCTACGAGCAGTACTTC. Amino acid sequence: CASSARTGAYEQYF.

The V call is TRBV19, the J call TRBJ1-1, with no clear D. V was shortened by 2 bases and J by 2 bases, with 9 bases between the two germline ends. CDR3 length: 14 amino acids. Germline CDR1 is LNHDA and CDR2 is SQIVND (reference sequence). As DNA, the CDR3 is TGTGCCAGTAGTATACCTACACCTAACACTGAAGCTTTCTTT. Protein sequence: CASSIPTPNTEAFF.

This chain uses TRBV11-3 with TRBJ2-1; 9 bases match TRBD2. Per the germline V gene, CDR1 is SGHNT and CDR2 is YENEEA. V trimming: 11 bases; J trimming: 9 bases; junction bases outside the gene matches: 14. The CDR3 is 14 amino acids. Here the CDR3 DNA reads TGTGCCTGCAACTCCCGGATTAGCGGGGGTGAGCAGTTCTTC. It codes for CACNSRISGGEQFF.

This clonotype was counted a few times. Being one base from a much bigger clone, this may be a read error. This chain joins TRBV20-1 and TRBJ2-1; TRBD2 is a possible D gene (5 bases). CDR1 is DFQATT and CDR2 is SNEGSKA in the germline V gene (reference sequence). The ends were cut back, 5 bases at V and 8 bases at J, with 16 bases in the middle. The CDR3 spans 13 residues. The CDR3: CSASGSKYDEQFF. The CDR3 bases are TGCAGTGCTTCGGGATCCAAGTACGATGAGCAGTTCTTC.

Points on this clonotype: As the CDR3 is not closed by the conserved phenylalanine or tryptophan, this likely results from a read error. The chain employs TRBV11-3 and TRBJ1-4; D call uncertain. This CDR3 is built from 13 residues. Germline CDR1 reads SGHNT; CDR2 reads YENEEA. CDR3 protein: CASILQSGEKLFV. CDR3 nucleotide sequence: TGTGCCAGCATCTTACAATCCGGAGAAAAACTGTTTGTT.

A remark on this clonotype: Just one base apart from a much larger clone, this may be a read error. The genes are TRBV12-3 or TRBV12-4 and TRBJ2-1, with D uncertain. This CDR3 has 14 amino acids. DNA of the CDR3: TGTGCCAGCAGTTTCGACGCCCAATACAATGAGCGGTTCTTC. Protein: CASSFDAQYNERFF.

With respect to this clonotype: Germline and junction disagree at one end, which may indicate a read error. V and J are TRBV12-3 or TRBV12-4 and TRBJ1-2; no clear D gene. The CDR3 contains 15 residues. The CDR3 DNA sequence: TGTGCCAGCCGCCTGGGAAGCGGAGCTAACTATAGCTACTCCTTC. Protein product: CASRLGSGANYSYSF.

A note on this clonotype: This could be a read error, since a much larger clone is one nucleotide away. J is TRBJ2-2 and V is TRBV4-3, with TRBD2 matching 7 bases. V gave up 4 bases and J gave up 7 bases; unmatched junction bases: 9. The V gene's germline CDR1 is LGHNA and CDR2 YSLEER. The CDR3 is 15 amino acids. The CDR3 loop is CASSPAGGSIGELFF. The CDR3 nucleotides are TGCGCCAGCAGCCCTGCTGGCGGGAGTATCGGGGAGCTGTTTTTT.

This clonotype was observed a single time. The junction and the germline gene differ at one end; a read error may be behind it. The V call is TRBV6-6, the J call TRBJ2-7; D possibly uses TRBD1 or TRBD2 (5 bases each). Germline values: CDR1 MNHNY, CDR2 SVGAGI (reference sequence). CDR3 size: 15 residues. This CDR3 is CANSRHTRGDYEQYF. CDR3 in DNA: TGTGCCAACAGTCGCCACACAAGGGGAGACTACGAGCAGTACTTT.

There are a few counts of this clonotype. The rearrangement links TRBV11-2 to TRBJ1-1, with TRBD1 as a possible D gene (5 bases). Per the germline V gene, CDR1 is SGHAT and CDR2 is FQNNGV. The V end was cut by 5 bases, the J end by 1 base, with 11 bases between. CDR3 length: 14 residues. The CDR3 DNA reads TGTGCCAGCAGCCGTATGCAGGGGAACACTGAAGCTTTCTTT. This translates into CASSRMQGNTEAFF.

This chain joins TRBV20-1 and TRBJ2-3; TRBD1 is a possible D gene (6 bases). The J call could be wrong; TRBJ1-5 is a better fit for the DNA end. The CDR3 is 12 amino acids. Germline V CDR1 and CDR2: DFQATT, SNEGSKA (reference sequence). The CDR3 region has the DNA TGCAGTGTAATCGGGGACACAGGTACGCAGCATTTT. Its protein is CSVIGDTGTQHF.

A remark on this clonotype: This may come from a read error, since a much larger clone is one base off. The V call is TRBV4-3, the J call TRBJ2-3, with TRBD2 as a possible D gene (6 bases). Trimming pared 5 bases from V and 1 base from J, leaving 13 bases between. CDR1 LGHNA and CDR2 YSLEER come from the germline V gene. The CDR3 is 15 amino acids. CDR3 protein: CASSARCGGTDTQYF. The DNA for the CDR3 is TGCGCCAGCAGCGCACGGTGCGGGGGCACAGATACGCAGTATTTT.

In regard to this clonotype: This is likely a read error, given that the CDR3 carries no conserved phenylalanine or tryptophan at its end. V usage is TRBV5-4 and J usage is TRBJ2-2, with D hard to call. Germline V lookup: CDR1 SGHNT, CDR2 YYREEE (reference sequence). Trimming removed 0 bases at V and 1 base at J, with 7 bases between. This CDR3 has 15 amino acids. The CDR3, as DNA: TGTGCCAGCAGCTTGGCCAAACAGAACACCGGGGAGCTGTTTCTT. As protein: CASSLAKQNTGELFL.

Of note for this clonotype: This is likely a read error, given that the CDR3 carries no conserved phenylalanine or tryptophan at its end. The chain joins TRBV6-5 to TRBJ1-1, with D tentatively TRBD1 (6 bases). Germline CDR1 is MNHEY and CDR2 is SVGAGI. Trimming took off 6 bases at V and 4 bases at J, with 18 bases between the two ends. This CDR3 spans 15 amino acids. This CDR3 is CASRDTGRRSTEAFL. DNA for the CDR3: TGTGCCAGCAGGGATACAGGGCGCCGGAGCACTGAAGCTTTCCTT.

To note about this clonotype: At one boundary the junction diverges from the germline segment, which might be a read error. The J gene is TRBJ2-3, the V gene TRBV4-1; TRBD2 is a possible D gene (5 bases). The CDR3 covers 19 residues. Germline lookup yields CDR1 MGHRA and CDR2 YSYEKL. Here the CDR3 reads CASSQDRRRVSGVTDTLYF. CDR3 DNA: TGCGCCAGCAGCCAAGATAGGAGGAGAGTCAGTGGTGTCACAGATACGCTGTATTTT.

V and J are TRBV28 and TRBJ1-5; D is undetermined. The V gene's germline CDR1 is MDHEN and CDR2 SYDVKM. Trimming cost V 4 bases and J 1 base, with 5 bases left between them. This CDR3 region has 13 residues. The CDR3 sequence is CASSSTSNQPQHF. The DNA of the CDR3 is TGTGCCAGCAGTTCGACGAGCAATCAGCCCCAGCATTTT. The whole variable domain, remainder taken from reference TRBV28 and TRBJ1-5, is DVKVTQSSRYLVKRTGEKVFLECVQDMDHENMFWYRQDPGLGLRLIYFSYDVKMKEKGDIPEGYSVSREKKERFSLILESASTNQTSMYLCASSSTSNQPQHFGDGTRLSIL.

Points on this clonotype: At one end, the junction sequence differs from germline, possibly due to a read error. The chain links TRBV20-1 to TRBJ1-1, with D unresolved. Germline V gene sequence: CDR1 DFQATT, CDR2 SNEGSKA (reference sequence). CDR3 length equals 16 residues. The CDR3 sequence is CSALLGSGRMKTEAFF. The CDR3 bases are TGCAGTGCTCTCTTGGGATCCGGACGGATGAAGACTGAAGCTTTCTTT.

As concerns this clonotype: At one of its ends the junction is not consistent with the germline gene, which may arise from a read error. This sequence joins TRBV11-3 and TRBJ2-7; D is possibly TRBD2 (5 bases). From germline, CDR1 is SGHNT and CDR2 YENEEA. CDR3 length: 14 amino acids. CDR3 bases: TGTGCTAGCAGCTTAGATACGGGAACCTACGAGCAGTGCTTT. Amino acid sequence: CASSLDTGTYEQCF.

The chain combines TRBV20-1 with TRBJ2-3; D not resolved. This CDR3 has 13 residues. Trimming took off 6 bases at V and 5 bases at J, with 15 bases between the two ends. Germline V gene lookup returns CDR1 DFQATT and CDR2 SNEGSKA (reference sequence). CDR3 in amino acids: CSALTGKVDTQYF. CDR3 nucleotides: TGCAGTGCGCTAACGGGTAAAGTAGATACGCAGTATTTT.

With respect to this clonotype: At one boundary the junction diverges from the germline segment, which might be a read error. This sequence joins TRBV30 and TRBJ1-1; perhaps TRBD1 as D (5 bases). In germline, CDR1 is GTSNPN, CDR2 SVGIG (reference sequence). CDR3 size: 13 residues. CDR3 coding DNA: TGTGACTGGAACGATGGGGGGAGCACTGAAGCTCTCTTT. It specifies CDWNDGGSTEALF.

As for this clonotype: One end of the junction fails to match germline, which may point to a read error. The chain uses TRBV5-4 and TRBJ1-1; D may be TRBD1 (6 bases). The length of the CDR3 is 12 residues. Germline CDR1 reads SGHNT; CDR2 reads YYREEE (reference sequence). The CDR3 DNA is TGTGCCAGCAGCTTGTGGGACACCGAAGCTTTCTTT. It encodes CASSLWDTEAFF.

In regard to this clonotype: The germline gene is not matched at one end of the junction; a read error may be the cause. V gene TRBV6-2 or TRBV6-3 combines with J gene TRBJ1-6, with D perhaps TRBD1 (6 bases). The CDR3 covers 13 residues. Germline V CDR1 and CDR2: MNHEY, SVGEGT. The CDR3 is CASSPGTYSLLHF. Written as DNA, the CDR3 is TGTGCCAGCAGTCCCGGGACATACTCACTCCTCCATTTT.

A remark on this clonotype: This may stem from a read error, because a much larger clone lies one nucleotide away. The chain links TRBV29-1 to TRBJ1-3, with D tentatively TRBD1 (5 bases). Trimming left V 4 bases short and J 9 bases short, with 22 bases between. The germline V gene has CDR1 SQVTM and CDR2 ANQGSEA. The CDR3 extends over 15 amino acids. CDR3: CSVVPPGGGRSTIYF. The DNA for the CDR3 is TGCAGCGTTGTCCCCCCGGGGGGAGGAAGAAGCACCATATATTTT.

Worth noting for this clonotype: The CDR3 does not end in the conserved phenylalanine or tryptophan, so this is likely a read error. The CDR3 nucleotides read TGTGTCAGCGTAGGACAGGTAGAGGATCAGCCCCAGCATCTT. It specifies CVSVGQVEDQPQHL. The chain is built from TRBV6-1 and TRBJ1-5; 7 positions agree with TRBD1. Germline V gene data show CDR1 as MNHNS and CDR2 as SASEGT. This CDR3 has 14 residues.

Worth noting for this clonotype: The junction departs from the called germline gene at one end, perhaps through a read error. This chain joins TRBV11-2 and TRBJ2-7, with TRBD2 identical over 9 bases. The CDR3 loop spans 15 amino acids. From germline, CDR1 is SGHAT and CDR2 FQNNGV. The CDR3 bases are TGTGCCAGCAGCTACGAGACTAGCGGAAGTTACGAGCGGTACTTC. Translation: CASSYETSGSYERYF. The full variable domain, in which reference TRBV11-2 and TRBJ2-7 provide the parts outside the CDR3, is EAGVAQSPRYKIIEKRQSVAFWCNPISGHATLYWYQQILGQGPKLLIQFQNNGVVDDSQLPKDRFSAERLKGVDSTLKIQPAKLEDSAVYLCASSYETSGSYERYFGPGTRLTVT.